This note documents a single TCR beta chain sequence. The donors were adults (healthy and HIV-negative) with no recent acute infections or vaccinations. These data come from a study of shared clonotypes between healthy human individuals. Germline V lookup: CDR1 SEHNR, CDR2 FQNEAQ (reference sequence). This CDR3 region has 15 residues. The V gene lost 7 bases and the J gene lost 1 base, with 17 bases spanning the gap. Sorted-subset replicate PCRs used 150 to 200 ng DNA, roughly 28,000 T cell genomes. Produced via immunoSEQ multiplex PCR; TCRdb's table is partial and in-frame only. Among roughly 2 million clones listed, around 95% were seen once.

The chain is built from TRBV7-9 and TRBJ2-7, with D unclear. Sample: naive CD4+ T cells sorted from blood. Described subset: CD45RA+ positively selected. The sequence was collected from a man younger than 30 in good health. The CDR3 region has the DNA TGTGCCAGCACCCCAGACCGGAGTAGGTCCTACGAGCAGTACTTC. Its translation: CASTPDRSRSYEQYF.